This T cell receptor (beta chain) was profiled in a study of T cells in Graves' hyperthyroidism and ophthalmopathy. At the level of the study: Sampling of peripheral blood happened at initial diagnosis, prior to any treatment. Study-wide results and limits: A 13 V-J signature model discriminated ophthalmopathy versus stable hyperthyroidism. Blood also carried most thyroid clonotypes expanded above 0.001.

This clonotype was picked up many times. Its target is not known. The ends lost 4 bases at V and 4 bases at J; junction bases unmatched: 8. The CDR3 covers 15 residues. Germline V gene lookup returns CDR1 SGHRS and CDR2 YFSETQ. RNA transcripts served as the template for amplifying TCR beta CDR3 regions. The HTBI primer set served for first-round RT-PCR of the TCR CDR3. One entry per CDR3 protein, called by TCRdb with MiXCR from the multiplex PCR reads. The table records approximately 400,000 distinct CDR3 sequences, about 15% of them present only once. Each ophthalmopathy patient scored at least 3 on the Clinical Activity Score and at least 4 on NOSPECS grade, with duration under 3 months.

This TCR came from a woman in her thirties with Graves' ophthalmopathy. The sample comprised blood. The chain is built from TRBV5-1 and TRBJ1-5; 7 bases align to TRBD1. The CDR3 bases are TGCGCCAGCAGCCGGGACAGCAGCCTAAATCAGCCCCAGCATTTT. It is translated as CASSRDSSLNQPQHF.